A selection of T cell receptor beta chains follows, all from one sample in a study of blood T cell repertoires in COVID-19. Clones were read by immunoSEQ multiplex PCR, and TCRdb kept only the in-frame ones, dropping some. The sample yields some 290,000 clones, 86% seen once. The sequencing sample was made of peripheral blood. All receptors derive from a man aged 18 to 29 with active or convalescent COVID-19. Both conserved end residues are part of each CDR3. The D gene is left open where the match is weak. Expanded clones get a size class; other rows say once, few or many, or leave the size out.

d_call clone_size j_call v_call cdr3_nt cdr3_aa
TRBD1 . TRBJ1-5 TRBV29-1 TGCAGCGTTGGGGCAGGGGGCTGGGATCAGCCCCAGCATTTT CSVGAGGWDQPQHF
TRBD2 . TRBJ2-3 TRBV10-3 TGTGCCATCCGAGCGGGAGCGGGTGATACGCAGTATTTT CAIRAGAGDTQYF
TRBD1 . TRBJ1-1 TRBV7-9 TGTGCCAGCAGCTTAAAAGGGGGTGACAGGGGAGCTTTCTTT CASSLKGGDRGAFF
. . TRBJ2-5 TRBV19 TGTGCCAGTAGTATGCGGCCGGGACTTGGACGGGAGACCCAGTACTTC CASSMRPGLGRETQYF
. . TRBJ2-3 TRBV2 TGTGCCAGCAGTGATCTGGCGGGGAAAAACACAGATACGCAGTATTTT CASSDLAGKNTDTQYF
TRBD2 . TRBJ2-3 TRBV28 TGTGCCAGCAGTACCAAAGGGCTAGCGGGGGGGCCTAGCACAGATACGCAGTATTTT CASSTKGLAGGPSTDTQYF
TRBD1 . TRBJ1-2 TRBV2 TGTGCCAGCGTCGTGACAGGGAACTATGGCTACACCTTC CASVVTGNYGYTF
. . TRBJ2-7 TRBV18 TGTGCCAGCTCACGTCTCACCAACTTCTACGAGCAGTACTTC CASSRLTNFYEQYF
. . TRBJ1-1 TRBV27 TGTGCCAGCAGTAGAGACATGAACACTGAAGCTTTCTTT CASSRDMNTEAFF
. . TRBJ2-7 TRBV12-3/TRBV12-4 TGTGCCAGCAGTTTAGTAGGAGGCGAGCAGTACTTC CASSLVGGEQYF
. . TRBJ2-5 TRBV2 TGTGCCAGCGGTCCGGAGAACCCGACCGTGTACTTC CASGPENPTVYF
. . TRBJ2-5 TRBV28 TGTGCCAGCAGTCTGTCTGAGACCCAGTACTTC CASSLSETQYF
. . TRBJ2-7 TRBV27 TGTGCCAGCAGCCCTGTCTCTGCGTACGAGCAGTACTTC CASSPVSAYEQYF
TRBD2 once TRBJ2-1 TRBV27 TGTGCCAGCAGATTGACTAGCGGGGGATCCTACAATGAGCAGTTCTTC CASRLTSGGSYNEQFF
. . TRBJ1-1 TRBV5-1 TGCGCCAGCAGCTTTGCCGGGACATGGGAGAACACTGAAGCTTTCTTT CASSFAGTWENTEAFF
TRBD1 . TRBJ2-3 TRBV15 TGTGCCACCAGCAGAGATCGGGACAGCCCTCGAGATACGCAGTATTTT CATSRDRDSPRDTQYF
. . TRBJ2-1 TRBV4-1 TGCGCCAGCAGCATTCAGGCAAGCTCCTACAATGAGCAGTTCTTC CASSIQASSYNEQFF
. . TRBJ2-3 TRBV5-1 TGCGCCAGCAGCTTGCCTAGCACAGATACGCAGTATTTT CASSLPSTDTQYF
TRBD1 few TRBJ1-5 TRBV24-1 TGTGCCACCAGTGACGGACAGGGTGATCAGCCCCAGCATTTT CATSDGQGDQPQHF
. . TRBJ1-1 TRBV2 TGTGCCAGCAGTGTCTCAGGGGTGGAGATGAACACTGAAGCTTTCTTT CASSVSGVEMNTEAFF
. . TRBJ1-4 TRBV27 TGTGCCAGCAGTTTCGGGATTCAGTCGAATGAAAAACTGTTTTTT CASSFGIQSNEKLFF
. . TRBJ1-1 TRBV28 TGTGCCAGCAGTAATTTCGACACTGAAGCTTTCTTT CASSNFDTEAFF
. . TRBJ2-1 TRBV2 TGTGCCAGCAGGGTAACAGGGAGCAATGAGCAGTTCTTC CASRVTGSNEQFF
TRBD1 . TRBJ1-6 TRBV30 TGTGCCTGGGTAAGGACAGGGGAAGGTTCACCCCTCCACTTT CAWVRTGEGSPLHF
TRBD2 . TRBJ2-3 TRBV5-1 TGCGCCAGCAGCTTGATCCAGCGGGGGAGCTCAGATACGCAGTATTTT CASSLIQRGSSDTQYF
TRBD1 . TRBJ1-6 TRBV7-9 TGTGCCAGCAGCTTAGGGACAGGGGGCCGAGATTCACCCCTCCACTTT CASSLGTGGRDSPLHF
. . TRBJ1-2 TRBV9 TGTGCCAGCAGCGTAGAGGTGGAGATGAGTGGCTACACCTTC CASSVEVEMSGYTF
. . TRBJ2-7 TRBV27 TGTGCCAGCAGTCTCCGTGCGTCCTACGAGCAGTACTTC CASSLRASYEQYF
TRBD1 . TRBJ1-2 TRBV5-6 TGTGCCAGCAGCTTGGTGGACAGGGGGAACTATGGCTACACCTTC CASSLVDRGNYGYTF
TRBD1 . TRBJ1-1 TRBV19 TGTGCCAGTACACCAGGGGGGACTGAAGCTTTCTTT CASTPGGTEAFF
TRBD2 . TRBJ2-2 TRBV19 TGTGCCAGTAGTATTTCGGGACTAGCGGGACCGACGAACACCGGGGAGCTGTTTTTT CASSISGLAGPTNTGELFF
TRBD1 . TRBJ2-4 TRBV2 TGTGCCAGCGGACAGGGGAGAAACATTCAGTACTTC CASGQGRNIQYF
. . TRBJ1-2 TRBV30 TGTGCCACCCACCGACAGACCTCTAACTATGGCTACACCTTC CATHRQTSNYGYTF
TRBD2 few TRBJ2-1 TRBV7-2 TGTGCCAGCAGCTTAGGATACAGCGGGGGGCCGTACAATGAGCAGTTCTTC CASSLGYSGGPYNEQFF
. . TRBJ2-3 TRBV4-1 TGCGCCAGCAGCCAAAGCCCAAACTTAGATACGCAGTATTTT CASSQSPNLDTQYF
. once TRBJ1-5 TRBV30 TGTGCCTGGACCTCGGGTAGCAATCAGCCCCAGCATTTT CAWTSGSNQPQHF
. . TRBJ1-5 TRBV14 TGTGCCAGCAGCCAAGATGCGGGGGAAAGCAATCAGCCCCAGCATTTT CASSQDAGESNQPQHF
. . TRBJ1-1 TRBV6-5 TGTGCCAGCGCTGTGGGGGGGAGAAACACTGAAGCTTTCTTT CASAVGGRNTEAFF
. . TRBJ2-7 TRBV2 TGTGCCAGCAGTGAAGCGCGGGTGGAAGACTTC CASSEARVEDF
. . TRBJ2-5 TRBV4-1 TGCGCCAGCAGCCAATCCGGGGATCCCCCAGAGACCCAGTACTTC CASSQSGDPPETQYF
. . TRBJ1-3 TRBV10-2 TGCGCCAGCAGTGGAACCCAGGGGAACTCTGGAAACACCATATATTTT CASSGTQGNSGNTIYF
TRBD1 . TRBJ1-5 TRBV6-6 TGTGCCAGCACCACCCAGGGGGGAATGAATCAGCCCCAGCATTTT CASTTQGGMNQPQHF
. . TRBJ2-7 TRBV27 TGTGCCAGCAGTTTAAAGGGGCAGGGTCTCGATTACGAGCAGTACTTC CASSLKGQGLDYEQYF
. . TRBJ2-3 TRBV21-1 TGTGCCAGCAGCACCCGGGACAGGGGGGGGACAGATACGCAGTATTTT CASSTRDRGGTDTQYF
TRBD1 . TRBJ1-5 TRBV28 TGTGCCAGCAGTCTGACAGGGACATGGGACAATCAGCCCCAGCATTTT CASSLTGTWDNQPQHF
TRBD1 . TRBJ1-3 TRBV6-5 TGTGCCAGCAGGACTAGACAGGGAAGAAACACCATATATTTT CASRTRQGRNTIYF
TRBD2 few TRBJ2-2 TRBV7-2 TGTGCCAGCAGCTTAAGCGGGGGGTCCGGGGAGCTGTTTTTT CASSLSGGSGELFF
TRBD2 . TRBJ2-5 TRBV10-3 TGTGCCATCAGTTCAGAGCCGGGACTAGCGGACCACTTC CAISSEPGLADHF
. . TRBJ2-7 TRBV6-1 TGTGCCAGCAGTGAAAGGGTAGGGGACTCCTACGAGCAGTACTTC CASSERVGDSYEQYF
TRBD1 . TRBJ1-2 TRBV4-1 TGCGCCAGCAGCCAAGGGACAGGGGGGGGCTACACCTTC CASSQGTGGGYTF
. once TRBJ1-6 TRBV13 TGTGCCAGCAGTAACGTAGAGGCGAATTCACCCCTCCACTTT CASSNVEANSPLHF
TRBD2 . TRBJ2-5 TRBV5-5 TGTGCCAGCAGCCAGAATTTGCGGGGGGGCATCGAGACCCAGTACTTC CASSQNLRGGIETQYF
. . TRBJ2-5 TRBV9 TGTGCCAGCAGCGTAGGCCCTAGCGCGGGAAAATCCCAAGAGACCCAGTACTTC CASSVGPSAGKSQETQYF
TRBD2 . TRBJ2-1 TRBV19 TGTGCCAGTAGTATAGGGGGCACTAGCGGGCCCGAGCAGTTCTTC CASSIGGTSGPEQFF
TRBD1 . TRBJ2-5 TRBV5-1 TGCGCCAGCAGCTCACAGGGGGCGCGGGAGACCCAGTACTTC CASSSQGARETQYF
TRBD1 . TRBJ1-1 TRBV5-6 TGTGCCAGCAGCGGGACAGGGGTGGGGACTGAAGCTTTCTTT CASSGTGVGTEAFF
TRBD2 . TRBJ2-1 TRBV6-6 TGTGCCAGCAGGGGCGGGAGGGCCCTCAATGAGCAGTTCTTC CASRGGRALNEQFF
. . TRBJ2-7 TRBV6-5 TGTGCCAGCAGTCCGACAGCCTACGAGCAGTACTTC CASSPTAYEQYF
. . TRBJ1-2 TRBV27 TGTGCCAGCAGTTTTACTGGGGGCAGTACTGGCTACACCTTC CASSFTGGSTGYTF
. once TRBJ1-6 TRBV3-1/TRBV3-2 TGTGCCAGCAGCCAAGGGGAGGGGGGCGTCTCACCCCTCCACTTT CASSQGEGGVSPLHF